This passage covers 31 T cell receptor beta chains from one sample sequenced in a study of response to subunit inactivated influenza vaccine (dated 2018 in TCRdb). The sample's time point label is to be understood as: 45 days after influenza vaccine administration. Library prep was done by RT-PCR. The sample was run on an Illumina HiSeq 2500. The public sequencing data were trimmed at Q25 with fastp and processed into clonotypes with MiXCR by TCRdb, which kept only in-frame beta chains. Rows are unified per CDR3 protein, each entry keeping the most common DNA and genes. The sample has some 480,000 distinct CDR3 sequences on record, over 9.5% of them singletons. The ten largest clonotypes hold about an eighth of the sample. Sequenced here: PBMCs from blood, sampled roughly 46 days after vaccination. These receptors were taken from a man aged 50-59 years who received an inactivated influenza vaccine. Donor details come from another sample of the same person, matched by shared clones.

V usage is TRBV6-1 and J usage is TRBJ2-7; no clear D. Germline V lookup: CDR1 MNHNS, CDR2 SASEGT. V lost 6 bases to trimming and J lost 3 bases, with 18 bases between them. The CDR3 has 15 amino acids. The CDR3 loop is CASRDAAAVRYEQYF. CDR3 coding DNA: TGTGCCAGCAGGGATGCGGCGGCGGTGCGCTACGAGCAGTACTTC.

This clonotype was seen a handful of times. The rearrangement links TRBV7-6 to TRBJ2-3, with 9 bases that match TRBD1. In germline, CDR1 is SGHVS, CDR2 FNYEAQ. With 1 base clipped from V and 4 bases from J, the junction kept 3 bases outside the gene matches. The CDR3 extends over 15 amino acids. CDR3 sequence reads: CASSLGDRVPDTQYF. The CDR3 nucleotides are TGTGCCAGCAGCTTAGGGGACAGGGTCCCAGATACGCAGTATTTT.

The rearrangement joins TRBV30 to TRBJ1-1; D ambiguous. V dropped 0 bases and J dropped 7 bases, with 12 bases sitting between them. Germline CDR1 and CDR2: GTSNPN and SVGIG (reference sequence). This CDR3 region has 13 residues. CDR3: CAWSVLDTREAFF. In DNA, the CDR3 is TGTGCCTGGAGTGTACTTGACACACGTGAAGCTTTCTTT.

This clonotype has more than one count but fewer than ten. This sequence joins TRBV6-5 and TRBJ2-5; 11 bases are a match to TRBD2. The germline gives CDR1 MNHEY, CDR2 SVGAGI. V dropped 4 bases and J dropped 2; count of bases not matched to a gene: 6. This CDR3 contains 16 residues. DNA of the CDR3: TGTGCCAGCAGTTGGGGTAGCGGGGGGGCTCAAGAGACCCAGTACTTC. Translation gives CASSWGSGGAQETQYF.

Only a few counts were recorded for this clonotype. The chain employs TRBV6-1 and TRBJ2-5, with 10 bases that match TRBD1. V was pared by 7 bases and J by 2 bases, with 19 bases of the junction left unmatched. CDR1 is MNHNS and CDR2 is SASEGT in the germline V gene. The CDR3 totals 19 residues. Written as DNA, the CDR3 is TGTGCCAGCAAACCGGGACAGGGGCCGAACCCTAAAAAGCAAGAGACCCAGTACTTC. Translation gives CASKPGQGPNPKKQETQYF.

This clonotype was recorded at least ten times. The gene calls are TRBV12-3 or TRBV12-4 and TRBJ2-7, with 12 bases that match TRBD1. This CDR3 comprises 16 residues. Losses at the gene ends were 5 bases for V and 6 bases for J; bases not matched to a gene: 11. CDR3 sequence (DNA): TGTGCCAGCAGTACACTCGGGACAGGGGGCTTGAGCGAGCAGTACTTC. Amino acid sequence: CASSTLGTGGLSEQYF.

The V and J genes are TRBV6-2 or TRBV6-3 and TRBJ2-2; no reliable D call. V lost 0 bases, J lost 4 bases, and 9 bases lay in between. Germline loops: CDR1 MNHEY, CDR2 SVGEGT. This CDR3 is built from 15 residues. The CDR3 DNA follows: TGTGCCAGCAGTTACTCCCCACCTATCACCGGGGAGCTGTTTTTT. As protein: CASSYSPPITGELFF.

This clonotype was seen only a few times. This sequence joins TRBV6-5 and TRBJ1-3; D is unclear. Trimming removed 0 bases from V and 3 bases from J, with 15 bases in between. The V gene's germline CDR1 is MNHEY and CDR2 SVGAGI. The CDR3 has 17 residues. The DNA of the CDR3 is TGTGCCAGCAGTTACTCGGGAGGTCCGACGGGTGGAAACACCATATATTTT. It encodes CASSYSGGPTGGNTIYF.

CDR3 DNA sequence: TGTGCCAGCAGCAGTAAGAGCGGGATGTTCGGGGAGCTGTTTTTT. This codes for CASSSKSGMFGELFF. This chain joins TRBV7-9 and TRBJ2-2, with 7 bases matching TRBD2. From germline, CDR1 is SEHNR and CDR2 FQNEAQ (reference sequence). CDR3 size: 15 residues. Trimming at V came to 5 bases and at J to 7 bases, leaving 10 bases not matched to a gene.

This clonotype showed up many times. This rearrangement joins TRBV12-3 or TRBV12-4 to TRBJ2-2, with a possible D match to TRBD2 (5 bases). The ends were cut back, 5 bases at V and 6 bases at J, with 13 bases in the middle. The CDR3 is 14 residues long. In DNA, the CDR3 is TGTGCCAGCAGTCCCCTCAACGGGGCCGGGGAGCTGTTTTTT. Translation gives CASSPLNGAGELFF.

This clonotype has more than one count but fewer than ten. V usage is TRBV5-1 and J usage is TRBJ1-1, with D perhaps TRBD1 (6 bases). Trimming took off 6 bases at V and 1 base at J, with 19 bases between the two ends. Germline-derived CDR1 and CDR2 are SGHRS and YFSETQ. The length of the CDR3 is 16 residues. In DNA, the CDR3 is TGCGCCAGCATGTTCGGGACAAGGGGAACGAACACTGAAGCTTTCTTT. Protein: CASMFGTRGTNTEAFF.

This clonotype occurred a few times. CDR3 sequence: CATSDGPFNEQFF. In DNA form, the CDR3 reads TGTGCCACCAGTGATGGACCTTTCAATGAGCAGTTCTTC. J is TRBJ2-1 and V is TRBV24-1; unclear D gene. The CDR3 is made up of 13 amino acids. V lost 3 bases to trimming and J lost 6 bases, with 8 bases between them. Germline V lookup: CDR1 KGHDR, CDR2 SFDVKD.

This clonotype occurred many times. The gene calls are TRBV10-3 and TRBJ2-4; 9 nucleotides agree with TRBD1. CDR1 and CDR2 from the germline V gene are ENHRY and SYGVKD. V lost 9 bases, J lost 1 base, and 1 base stayed unmatched. This CDR3 region has 13 residues. The CDR3 DNA sequence: TGTGCCATACAGGGGGCGGCCAAAAACATTCAGTACTTC. Translated, it gives CAIQGAAKNIQYF.

This chain connects TRBV9 to TRBJ2-1; 9 nucleotides agree with TRBD1. Trimming at V came to 7 bases and at J to 5 bases, leaving 7 bases not matched to a gene. CDR1 SGDLS and CDR2 YYNGEE come from the germline V gene. This CDR3 region has 14 residues. The CDR3 protein is CASGWGQGDNEQFF. The CDR3 region has the DNA TGTGCCAGCGGGTGGGGACAGGGTGACAATGAGCAGTTCTTC.

This clonotype has only a few counts. V gene TRBV9 combines with J gene TRBJ2-5, with D perhaps TRBD1 (6 bases). Per germline, CDR1 SGDLS and CDR2 YYNGEE. The CDR3 extends over 14 amino acids. V was clipped by 6 bases and J by 5 bases, with 17 bases between them. The CDR3 here is CASNRQGIGETQYF. The CDR3 DNA reads TGTGCCAGCAACAGGCAGGGGATCGGGGAGACCCAGTACTTC.

There are a few counts of this clonotype. This sequence joins TRBV20-1 and TRBJ2-7; D uncertain. Germline values: CDR1 DFQATT, CDR2 SNEGSKA (reference sequence). CDR3 length: 11 residues. Trimming shortened V by 6 bases and J by 7 bases, and 13 bases separated the two germline ends. The CDR3 here is CSARTRREQYF. CDR3 sequence (DNA): TGCAGTGCCCGTACTCGGCGGGAGCAGTACTTC.

This clonotype was recorded a few times. The chain employs TRBV9 and TRBJ2-5; the D gene is possibly TRBD2 (6 bases). Trimming cost V 0 bases and J 5 bases, with 14 bases left between them. The CDR3 is made up of 15 amino acids. Germline CDR1 and CDR2: SGDLS and YYNGEE. Here the CDR3 reads CASSVVPGARETQYF. The CDR3 coding sequence is TGTGCCAGCAGCGTAGTCCCGGGAGCAAGGGAGACCCAGTACTTC. The full variable domain, in which reference TRBV9 and TRBJ2-5 provide the parts outside the CDR3, is DSGVTQTPKHLITATGQRVTLRCSPRSGDLSVYWYQQSLDQGLQFLIQYYNGEERAKGNILERFSAQQFPDLHSELNLSSLELGDSALYFCASSVVPGARETQYFGPGTRLLVL.

This clonotype has a single count. The chain employs TRBV14 and TRBJ2-1, with 8 bases matching TRBD2. The length of the CDR3 is 16 residues. Germline CDR1 and CDR2: SGHDN and FVKESK. V shed 4 bases, J shed 1 base, and the junction held 6 bases outside the gene matches. The CDR3 sequence is CASSRFREGSYNEQFF. Written as DNA, the CDR3 is TGTGCCAGCAGCCGCTTCCGGGAGGGGTCCTACAATGAGCAGTTCTTC. The entire variable domain, with the rest obtained from reference TRBV14 and TRBJ2-1, is as follows: EAGVTQFPSHSVIEKGQTVTLRCDPISGHDNLYWYRRVMGKEIKFLLHFVKESKQDESGMPNNRFLAERTGGTYSTLKVQPAELEDSGVYFCASSRFREGSYNEQFFGPGTRLTVL.

This clonotype was detected a few times. The genes are TRBV20-1 and TRBJ1-1, with 9 bases lining up with TRBD1. The V segment lost 6 bases and the J segment 1 base; nucleotides outside the gene matches: 6. This CDR3 spans 14 amino acids. CDR1 and CDR2 from the germline V gene are DFQATT and SNEGSKA (reference sequence). The CDR3 loop reads CSARDRAANTEAFF. CDR3 nucleotides: TGCAGTGCAAGGGACAGGGCGGCGAACACTGAAGCTTTCTTT.

The rearrangement uses TRBV20-1 and TRBJ2-2; 9 bases line up with TRBD2. The CDR3 spans 16 residues. The germline V gene has CDR1 DFQATT and CDR2 SNEGSKA (reference sequence). Unmatched junction bases numbered 8, after V lost 3 bases and J lost 3 bases. In DNA form, the CDR3 reads TGCAGTGCTAGCGAAAGACTAGCGGCCTACACCGGGGAGCTGTTTTTT. It yields the protein CSASERLAAYTGELFF.

The rearrangement links TRBV7-9 to TRBJ2-2; no clear D. The ends were cut back, 5 bases at V and 6 bases at J, with 7 bases in the middle. In germline, CDR1 is SEHNR, CDR2 FQNEAQ (reference sequence). The CDR3 totals 12 residues. The CDR3 nucleotides are TGTGCCAGCAGCCACGAGGCCGGGGAGCTGTTTTTT. The encoded protein is CASSHEAGELFF.

Ten or more counts support this clonotype. The V call is TRBV29-1, the J call TRBJ2-1; 10 bases match TRBD1. CDR1 SQVTM and CDR2 ANQGSEA come from the germline V gene. After removal of 7 bases from V and 8 bases from J, the junction contained 8 bases not matched to a gene. The CDR3 consists of 13 residues. As DNA, the CDR3 is TGCAGCGCTCTGGGACAGGGGTTGCATGAGCAGTTCTTC. Amino acids: CSALGQGLHEQFF.

This clonotype was picked up a small number of times. The chain has TRBV20-1 and TRBJ1-2; TRBD1 agrees at 9 bases. Germline V gives CDR1 DFQATT, CDR2 SNEGSKA (reference sequence). The CDR3 consists of 13 residues. V lost 5 bases to trimming and J lost 8 bases; unmatched junction nucleotides: 9. The CDR3 region is CSAADRGLRGYTF. The CDR3 DNA reads as TGCAGTGCTGCGGACAGGGGCCTAAGGGGCTACACCTTC.

This clonotype was recorded at least ten times. The rearrangement links TRBV7-2 to TRBJ2-1, with TRBD1 as a possible D gene (5 bases). In germline, CDR1 is SGHTA, CDR2 FQGNSA. V was pared by 6 bases and J by 3 bases, with 12 bases between. The CDR3 loop spans 14 amino acids. This CDR3 is CASRPGRVYNEQFF. As DNA, the CDR3 is TGTGCCAGCAGGCCGGGCAGGGTCTACAATGAGCAGTTCTTC.

V gene TRBV14 combines with J gene TRBJ2-1; 7 nucleotides match TRBD2. The germline CDR1 and CDR2 sequences are SGHDN and FVKESK. The CDR3 has 14 amino acids. V dropped 1 base and J dropped 14; count of bases not matched to a gene: 11. This chain's CDR3 is CASSQGGPGTIKFF. In DNA, the CDR3 is TGTGCCAGCAGCCAAGGCGGACCCGGGACTATCAAGTTCTTC.

The V gene is TRBV5-6, the J gene TRBJ1-5; D not certain. With 2 bases removed from V and 3 bases from J, the gap between germline ends came to 27 bases. This CDR3 is built from 20 residues. Germline V lookup: CDR1 SGHDT, CDR2 YYEEEE. The CDR3 here is CASSFPGGLARTDFNQPQHF. CDR3 bases: TGTGCCAGCAGCTTCCCCGGAGGGTTAGCGCGGACCGACTTCAATCAGCCCCAGCATTTT.

This clonotype was counted between two and nine times. The V gene is TRBV11-2, the J gene TRBJ1-2; D is unclear. CDR1 is SGHAT and CDR2 is FQNNGV in the germline V gene. The CDR3 is made up of 16 amino acids. V dropped 5 bases and J dropped 0 bases, with 16 bases sitting between them. CDR3 nucleotides: TGTGCCAGCAGCCATGCCATCGCAGCGCCTAACTATGGCTACACCTTC. This codes for CASSHAIAAPNYGYTF.

The chain employs TRBV12-3 or TRBV12-4 and TRBJ1-2; 9 bases match TRBD1. The CDR3 covers 13 residues. V shed 7 bases, J shed 4 bases, and the junction held 4 bases outside the gene matches. The CDR3 coding sequence is TGTGCCAGCACGCGGACAGGGGTCTATGGCTACACCTTC. Amino acid sequence: CASTRTGVYGYTF.

This clonotype was picked up a small number of times. This sequence joins TRBV12-3 or TRBV12-4 and TRBJ2-1; D is possibly TRBD2 (5 bases). Trimming cost V 3 bases and J 0 bases, with 12 bases left between them. The CDR3 has 16 amino acids. As DNA, the CDR3 is TGTGCCAGCAGTTTCCCGGCTAGCCGCTCCTACAATGAGCAGTTCTTC. Residues: CASSFPASRSYNEQFF.

This clonotype was counted ten times or more. This chain links TRBV7-2 with TRBJ1-2, with D perhaps matching TRBD1 (5 bases). CDR3 length: 13 residues. V shed 5 bases and J shed 7 bases, with 14 bases lying between them. The germline CDR1 and CDR2 sequences are SGHTA and FQGNSA. The chain's CDR3 is CASSRGRWGGYTF. As DNA, the CDR3 is TGTGCCAGCAGCCGGGGACGTTGGGGTGGCTACACCTTC.

This sequence joins TRBV6-1 and TRBJ1-2; D may be TRBD1 (6 bases). Trimming cost V 6 bases and J 4 bases, with 15 bases left between them. Looked up from germline, CDR1 is MNHNS and CDR2 is SASEGT. The CDR3 length is 14 residues. This CDR3 is CASSNSPDSYGYTF. DNA of the CDR3: TGTGCCAGCAGCAACAGCCCGGACAGCTATGGCTACACCTTC.